This is a list of T cell receptor beta chains from one sample in a study of T cells in localized non-small cell lung cancer. The method was immunoSEQ multiplex PCR; TCRdb's version includes in-frame clones alone and lacks a portion of them. The sample records over 2,000 clones, around a quarter being singletons. The specimen was lung tumor tissue, collected before any cancer treatment. These receptors all stem from a man aged 35 to 69 with stage II lung adenocarcinoma. Each CDR3 is given with its conserved first and last residue. The D gene is left open where the match is weak. Clone size is shown for a subset of rows, as once, few, many or a class of expanded clone.

TRBV5-1	.	TRBD1	TRBJ1-4	TGCGCCAGCAGCCCCGGACAGGGATCGGTTGAAAAACTGTTTTTT	CASSPGQGSVEKLFF
TRBV6-8	.	TRBD2	TRBJ2-5	TGTGCCAGCAGTTACACCGGGACTAGCGGGAGTCAGGTGGAAGAGACCCAGTACTTC	CASSYTGTSGSQVEETQYF
TRBV11-3	.	TRBD1	TRBJ1-1	TGTGCCAGCAGCTCGCGCAGGGGGACGAACACTGAAGCTTTCTTT	CASSSRRGTNTEAFF
TRBV11-3	few	TRBD1	TRBJ2-2	TGTGCCAGCAGCCCGGACAGGTCGAACACCGGGGAGCTGTTTTTT	CASSPDRSNTGELFF
TRBV9	few	TRBD2	TRBJ2-1	TGTGCCAGCAGCTTCTACGGGACTAGCGGGATGAAGGATGAGCAGTTCTTC	CASSFYGTSGMKDEQFF
TRBV11-3	medium-sized	TRBD1	TRBJ1-1	TGTGCCAGCAGCGGAGGGACAGCTTACACTGAAGCTTTCTTT	CASSGGTAYTEAFF
TRBV6-8	few	TRBD1	TRBJ1-6	TGTGCCAGCAGTCCCGGGACAGGGGGCTATTCACCCCTCCACTTT	CASSPGTGGYSPLHF
TRBV7-4	.	TRBD1	TRBJ2-7	TGTGCCAGCAGCATGGACAGGGGCCACGAGCAGTACTTC	CASSMDRGHEQYF
TRBV10-3	medium-sized	.	TRBJ1-2	TGTGCCATCAGTGAGTCGGACAGTTGGAATGGCTACACCTTC	CAISESDSWNGYTF
TRBV11-3	few	TRBD1	TRBJ2-7	TGTGCCAGCAGTCGTACTGGACAGGGCGTTGAGCAGTACTTC	CASSRTGQGVEQYF
TRBV6-8	few	TRBD1	TRBJ1-4	TGTGCCAGCAGTTATCAGGGGGTATCAACTAATGAAAAACTGTTTTTT	CASSYQGVSTNEKLFF
TRBV30	.	TRBD1	TRBJ2-2	TGTGCCTGCAGGGGGCCTTCTGGCACCGGGGAGCTGTTTTTT	CACRGPSGTGELFF
TRBV18	.	TRBD1	TRBJ1-2	TGTGCCAGCTCACCACCTAGAAGACAGGGGAACGATGGCTACACCTTC	CASSPPRRQGNDGYTF
TRBV29-1	.	.	TRBJ1-2	TGCAGCACCCGGGACGGCGGGGAGGGCTACACCTTC	CSTRDGGEGYTF
TRBV12-5	.	TRBD1	TRBJ1-2	TGTGCCAGCGGCCGACAGGGGGCGGACTATGGCTACACCTTC	CASGRQGADYGYTF
TRBV18	.	.	TRBJ2-7	TGTGCCAGCTCACCAAGTCTAGCAGGATTGTACGAGCAGTACTTC	CASSPSLAGLYEQYF
TRBV9	.	.	TRBJ1-5	TGTGCCAGCAGCTCCCACAGGGACGGGCAGCCCCAGCATTTT	CASSSHRDGQPQHF
TRBV11-3	.	.	TRBJ2-7	TGTGCCAGCAGCTTGGGTGTTAGCTCCTACGAGCAGTACTTC	CASSLGVSSYEQYF
TRBV14	.	.	TRBJ1-2	TGTGCCAGCAGTTCGGGAGGCCCACTAGCTAACTATGGCTACACCTTC	CASSSGGPLANYGYTF
TRBV6-8	large	.	TRBJ1-2	TGTGCCAGCAACCAGGCAGGGACCTACTATGGCTACACCTTC	CASNQAGTYYGYTF
TRBV15	.	.	TRBJ2-5	TGTGCCACCAGCAGAGAACGACAGCAAGAGACCCAGTACTTC	CATSRERQQETQYF
TRBV5-1	few	TRBD1	TRBJ1-4	TGCGCCAGCAGCTTGGAAGGGACAGGGAGTGAAAAACTGTTTTTT	CASSLEGTGSEKLFF
TRBV6-1	.	TRBD1	TRBJ1-3	TGTGCCAGCAGTGAAGCGGACAGGCTTACGACTGGAAACACCATATATTTT	CASSEADRLTTGNTIYF
TRBV10-2	.	.	TRBJ1-5	TGCGCCAGCAGTGCGGATAGGGACCAGCCCCAGCATTTT	CASSADRDQPQHF